The rows below give T cell receptor beta chains drawn from one sample of a study of cytomegalovirus exposure and HLA in healthy donors. Clones were read by immunoSEQ multiplex PCR, and TCRdb kept only the in-frame ones, dropping some. The table records 150,000 or so clones, 76% of them present only once. Sequencing was performed on PBMCs. Every receptor here comes from a male donor in good health and CMV-seronegative. Each CDR3 is given with its conserved first and last residue. Fields, in order: clone size, D gene, V gene, J gene, CDR3 DNA, CDR3 protein. A D gene is named only where the DNA matches it firmly. Some rows have no size entry. The others give once, few or many, or a class for an expanded clone.

few	TRBD2	TRBV7-3	TRBJ2-3	TGTGCCAGCAGCTTAAGACCGTTGGTGAGCGGGAGTGGCAGGGCAGATACGCAGTATTTT	CASSLRPLVSGSGRADTQYF
few	TRBD2	TRBV7-8	TRBJ2-3	TGTGCCAGCAGCTTAGCCACGACTAGCGGGGGACGTACAGATACGCAGTATTTT	CASSLATTSGGRTDTQYF
NA	TRBD1	TRBV5-1	TRBJ1-1	TGCGCCAGCAGCTTAGCCCCCCCAGGGACAGGGAGGAACACTGAAGCTTTCTTT	CASSLAPPGTGRNTEAFF
NA	NA	TRBV5-1	TRBJ2-7	TGCGCCAGCAGCTCCTCCTCGACAGACCTCTCCTACGAGCAGTACTTC	CASSSSSTDLSYEQYF
NA	NA	TRBV28	TRBJ2-7	TGTGCCAGCAGTTTAAGGGGCTTCAAACCTTCCTACGAGCAGTACTTC	CASSLRGFKPSYEQYF
few	NA	TRBV29-1	TRBJ1-6	TGCAGCGCAGGGTTCTCCTATAATTCACCCCTCCACTTT	CSAGFSYNSPLHF
once	TRBD1	TRBV9	TRBJ2-7	TGTGCCAGCAGCCAACTTGATCAGACAGGGGAATACGAGCAGTACTTC	CASSQLDQTGEYEQYF
NA	TRBD2	TRBV28	TRBJ2-7	TGTGCCAGCAGTTTCACTAGCGGAGACTACGAGCAGTACTTC	CASSFTSGDYEQYF
NA	NA	TRBV5-1	TRBJ1-1	TGCGCCAGCAGCTTGGTCTGGGGCAGGGAATTTACTGAAGCTTTCTTT	CASSLVWGREFTEAFF
few	TRBD2	TRBV4-3	TRBJ2-7	TGCGCCAGCAGCCAAAGGTGGCGGACTAGCGCTACTGCCGAGCAGTACTTC	CASSQRWRTSATAEQYF
few	TRBD1	TRBV7-2	TRBJ1-2	TGTGCCAGCAGCTTAGAACAGGGGGCGCTTTCGAACAACTATGGCTACACCTTC	CASSLEQGALSNNYGYTF
NA	TRBD1	TRBV5-1	TRBJ1-6	TGCGCCAGCAGCTCTACTCCCCCGGGACAGGGGAATTCACCCCTCCACTTT	CASSSTPPGQGNSPLHF
NA	TRBD1	TRBV27	TRBJ2-5	TGTGCCAGCAGTCCACGGGCAGGGGGCGCAGAGACCCAGTACTTC	CASSPRAGGAETQYF
NA	NA	TRBV4-1	TRBJ1-1	TGCGCCAGCAGCCAAGCCCCTGCGGGGGTAGTGATAACTGAAGCTTTCTTT	CASSQAPAGVVITEAFF
NA	NA	TRBV5-1	TRBJ1-4	TGCGCCAGCAGCTTGGGACAGCTTAATGAAAAACTGTTTTTT	CASSLGQLNEKLFF
NA	NA	TRBV19	TRBJ1-1	TGTGCCAGTAGTATAGGGGGCAGGGCGAACACTGAAGCTTTCTTT	CASSIGGRANTEAFF
NA	TRBD1	TRBV30	TRBJ1-2	TGTGCCGGGCAGGGGGTGTCGCATGGCTACACCTTC	CAGQGVSHGYTF
few	NA	TRBV7-8	TRBJ1-5	TGTGCCAGCAGCTCGAGGACAGATACTTATAGCAATCAGCCCCAGCATTTT	CASSSRTDTYSNQPQHF
once	TRBD1	TRBV19	TRBJ1-2	TGTGCCAGTTCCTCCAGGGACAGGACTAATTCTAACTATGGCTACACCTTC	CASSSRDRTNSNYGYTF
NA	NA	TRBV4-1	TRBJ1-1	TGCGCCAGCAGCCAAGATGGTGGGGGCCGGTTTATTGTCACTGAAGCTTTCTTT	CASSQDGGGRFIVTEAFF
NA	TRBD2	TRBV7-2	TRBJ2-5	TGTGCCAGCAGCTTTCCTAGCGGGGGGTACCAAGAGACCCAGTACTTC	CASSFPSGGYQETQYF
few	NA	TRBV11-1	TRBJ2-2	TGTGCCAGCAGCCCCCGGACAGAGAGCGGGGAGCTGTTTTTT	CASSPRTESGELFF
NA	TRBD1	TRBV2	TRBJ2-3	TGTGCCAGCAGTGAAGGGAGTACCGGGACAGGGGGCACAGATACGCAGTATTTT	CASSEGSTGTGGTDTQYF
NA	TRBD1	TRBV19	TRBJ1-1	TGTGCCAGTATCGGGACAGGGCTGAACACTGAAGCTTTCTTT	CASIGTGLNTEAFF
once	NA	TRBV6-5	TRBJ1-3	TGTGCCAGCAGGACCGGACAGAGAGCTGGAAACACCATATATTTT	CASRTGQRAGNTIYF
NA	TRBD2	TRBV9	TRBJ2-5	TGTGCCAGCAGCCCACGGATGGGGACTAAGGAGCTTGGGGAGACCCAGTACTTC	CASSPRMGTKELGETQYF
NA	TRBD1	TRBV5-1	TRBJ2-5	TGCGCCAGCGACTCAGGGGGCCAGGGAGAGACCCAGTACTTC	CASDSGGQGETQYF
NA	NA	TRBV18	TRBJ1-1	TGTGCCAGCTCAACCGCAGAGAACACTGAAGCTTTCTTT	CASSTAENTEAFF